Listed here are 4 T cell receptor beta chains from one sample, sequenced in a study of shared clonotypes between healthy human individuals. The method was immunoSEQ multiplex PCR; TCRdb's version includes in-frame clones alone and lacks a portion of them. Found here are 2 million or so clones, 90% to 95% of them singletons; the top ten hold approximately 0.13%. Sequences were obtained from naive CD4+ T cells sorted from blood. Subset given: CD45RA+ positively selected. The receptors come from a young man in good health.

There are a few counts of this clone. The V and J genes are TRBV9 and TRBJ1-2; TRBD1 might be the D (6 bases). V dropped 4 bases and J dropped 0 bases, with 13 bases sitting between them. The CDR3 has 15 residues. Germline CDR1 is SGDLS and CDR2 is YYNGEE. The CDR3 DNA follows: TGTGCCAGCAGCACCGGACAGCTTGCTAACTATGGCTACACCTTC. Residues: CASSTGQLANYGYTF.

This sequence joins TRBV5-8 and TRBJ1-4; D unresolved. Germline values: CDR1 SGHTS, CDR2 YDEGEE. This CDR3 spans 13 amino acids. V lost 4 bases and J lost 4, with 8 bases in between. The CDR3 coding sequence is TGTGCCAGCAGCCGGAGGAGTAATGAAAAACTGTTTTTT. Translation: CASSRRSNEKLFF.

V usage is TRBV19 and J usage is TRBJ2-4; D ambiguous. This CDR3 region has 16 residues. The germline V gene has CDR1 LNHDA and CDR2 SQIVND (reference sequence). Deletions cut 1 base from V and 1 base from J, with 11 bases between. DNA for the CDR3: TGTGCCAGTAGTATAGTGGACCGCCGGGCCAAAAACATTCAGTACTTC. As protein: CASSIVDRRAKNIQYF.

The chain carries TRBV7-9 and TRBJ2-1; 8 bases map to TRBD2. This CDR3 is built from 16 residues. Germline values: CDR1 SEHNR, CDR2 FQNEAQ (reference sequence). Trimming removed 4 bases from V and 2 bases from J; junction bases left unmatched: 7. Written as DNA, the CDR3 is TGTGCCAGCAGCTCCTTGCGGGAGGATACCTACAATGAGCAGTTCTTC. Translation: CASSSLREDTYNEQFF.